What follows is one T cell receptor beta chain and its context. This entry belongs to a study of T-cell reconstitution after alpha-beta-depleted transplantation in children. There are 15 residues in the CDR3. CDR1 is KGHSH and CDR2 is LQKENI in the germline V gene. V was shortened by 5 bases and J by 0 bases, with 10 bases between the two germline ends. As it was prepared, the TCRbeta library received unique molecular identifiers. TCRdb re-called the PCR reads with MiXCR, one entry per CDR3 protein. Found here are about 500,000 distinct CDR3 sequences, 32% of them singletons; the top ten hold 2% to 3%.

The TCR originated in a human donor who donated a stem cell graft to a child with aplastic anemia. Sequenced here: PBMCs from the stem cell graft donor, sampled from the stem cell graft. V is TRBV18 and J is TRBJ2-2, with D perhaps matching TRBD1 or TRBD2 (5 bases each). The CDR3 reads CASSAGTTNTGELFF. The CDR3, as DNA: TGTGCCAGCTCAGCCGGGACGACGAACACCGGGGAGCTGTTTTTT.